This T cell receptor (beta chain) originates from a study of shared clonotypes between healthy human individuals. Per the germline V gene, CDR1 is SGHNT and CDR2 is YYREEE (reference sequence). The CDR3 extends over 15 amino acids. Trimming pared 0 bases from V and 3 bases from J, leaving 11 bases between. Measured with immunoSEQ multiplex PCR; TCRdb has only the in-frame clones, and not every one. Of more than 550,000 clones in the sample, 72% were seen once. The clonotype was recovered from a woman in her twenties or thirties in good health. V is TRBV5-4 and J is TRBJ2-3; no clear D. Sequencing was done on a sample of memory CD4+ T cells sorted from blood. As for subset: CD45RA-negative fraction. CDR3 region: CASSLEEGLTDTQYF. The CDR3 bases are TGTGCCAGCAGCTTGGAGGAAGGATTAACAGATACGCAGTATTTT.